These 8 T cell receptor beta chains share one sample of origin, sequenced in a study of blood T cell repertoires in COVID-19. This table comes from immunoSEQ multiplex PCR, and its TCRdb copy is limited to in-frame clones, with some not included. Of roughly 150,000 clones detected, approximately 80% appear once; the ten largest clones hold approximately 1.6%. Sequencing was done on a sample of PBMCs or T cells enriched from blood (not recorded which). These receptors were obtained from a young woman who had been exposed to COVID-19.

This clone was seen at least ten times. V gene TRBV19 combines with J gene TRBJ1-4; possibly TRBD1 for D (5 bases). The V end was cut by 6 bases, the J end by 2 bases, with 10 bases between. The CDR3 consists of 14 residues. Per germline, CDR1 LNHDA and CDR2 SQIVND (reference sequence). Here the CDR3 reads CASRGLNTNEKLFF. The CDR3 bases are TGTGCCAGTAGGGGACTGAACACTAATGAAAAACTGTTTTTT.

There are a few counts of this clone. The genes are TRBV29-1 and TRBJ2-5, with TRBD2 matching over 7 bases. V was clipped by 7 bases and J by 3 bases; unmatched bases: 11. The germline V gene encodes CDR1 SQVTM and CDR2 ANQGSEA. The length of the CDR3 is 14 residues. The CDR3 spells CSAGPSGMEETQYF. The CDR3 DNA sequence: TGCAGCGCAGGTCCCAGCGGGATGGAAGAGACCCAGTACTTC.

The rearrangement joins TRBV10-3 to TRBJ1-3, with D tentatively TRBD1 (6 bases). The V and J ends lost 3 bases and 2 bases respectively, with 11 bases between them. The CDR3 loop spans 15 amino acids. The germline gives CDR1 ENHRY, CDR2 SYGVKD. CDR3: CAISDPGVAGNTIYF. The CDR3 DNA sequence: TGTGCCATCAGTGACCCAGGGGTTGCTGGAAACACCATATATTTT.

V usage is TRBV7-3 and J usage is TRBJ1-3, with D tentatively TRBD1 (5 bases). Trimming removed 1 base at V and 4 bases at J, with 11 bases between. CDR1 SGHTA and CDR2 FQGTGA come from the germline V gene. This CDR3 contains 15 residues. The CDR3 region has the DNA TGTGCCAGCAGCTTAAGGGGGACTTCGGGAAACACCATATATTTT. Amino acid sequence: CASSLRGTSGNTIYF.

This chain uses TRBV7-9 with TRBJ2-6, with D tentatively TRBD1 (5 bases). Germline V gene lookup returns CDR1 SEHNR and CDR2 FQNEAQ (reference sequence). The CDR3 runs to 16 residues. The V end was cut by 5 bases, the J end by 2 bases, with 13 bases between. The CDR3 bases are TGTGCCAGCAGCCCTCACAGGACCGCTGGGGCCAACGTCCTGACTTTC. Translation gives CASSPHRTAGANVLTF. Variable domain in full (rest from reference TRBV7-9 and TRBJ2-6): DTGVSQNPRHKITKRGQNVTFRCDPISEHNRLYWYRQTLGQGPEFLTYFQNEAQLEKSRLLSDRFSAERPKGSFSTLEIQRTEQGDSAMYLCASSPHRTAGANVLTFGAGSRLTVL.

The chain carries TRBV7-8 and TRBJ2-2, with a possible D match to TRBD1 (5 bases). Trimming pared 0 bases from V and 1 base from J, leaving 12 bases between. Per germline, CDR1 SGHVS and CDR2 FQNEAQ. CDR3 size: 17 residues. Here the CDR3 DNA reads TGTGCCAGCAGCTTAGCTGGCCCAGGGTTGAACACCGGGGAGCTGTTTTTT. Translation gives CASSLAGPGLNTGELFF.

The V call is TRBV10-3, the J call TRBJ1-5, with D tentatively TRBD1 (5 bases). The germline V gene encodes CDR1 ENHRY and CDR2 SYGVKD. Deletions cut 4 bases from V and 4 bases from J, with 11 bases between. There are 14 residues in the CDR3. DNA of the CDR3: TGTGCCATCAGTGTAGGGGATGGGAATCAGCCCCAGCATTTT. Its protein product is CAISVGDGNQPQHF.

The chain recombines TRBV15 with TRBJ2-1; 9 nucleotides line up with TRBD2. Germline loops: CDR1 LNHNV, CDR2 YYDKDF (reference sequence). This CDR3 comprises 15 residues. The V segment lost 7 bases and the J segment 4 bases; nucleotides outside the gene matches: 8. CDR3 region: CATTPLAGEYNEQFF. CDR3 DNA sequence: TGTGCCACCACCCCACTAGCGGGCGAATACAATGAGCAGTTCTTC.